The present TCR beta chain was sequenced within a study of cytomegalovirus exposure and HLA in healthy donors (TCRdb year 2017). In terms of the full investigation: An earlier analysis of fewer than 750 of the donors reported approximately 260 Gb of sequence data and 95 million to 140 million unique TCR beta sequences obtained from around 170 million T cells. A later genetic analysis took genome-wide SNP genotypes for about 60% of the roughly 670 donors and used that subset as a discovery cohort. Several DR-DQ haplotypes were treated as single units for association and clustering because of strong linkage in the cohort. Every discovery cohort repertoire had been produced on one sequencing platform. In a later analysis, previously published TCR beta repertoires from 550 to 700 donors were re-analyzed and high-resolution HLA genotyping was added so that TCR occurrence patterns could be studied. Class I and class II HLA loci were covered by the typing at four-digit resolution. The genetic ancestry cluster associated with self-reported Caucasian donors included 81% of the approximately 430 genotyped donors. The study profiled the T cell repertoires of 666 subjects by immunosequencing and related them to cytomegalovirus serostatus. The study was designed to test whether signatures of past pathogen exposure could be identified by cataloging public T cell receptors. Among some 400 genotyped donors of the cohort, an average of roughly 240,000 unique TCR beta nucleotide sequences were sequenced per donor, around 18% of them non-productive. Rather than drawing on any new phenotypic data, the later analysis identified candidate immune exposures from TCR beta sequences and the way those sequences occurred across donors. Donor age, sex, ethnicity and CMV serostatus were compiled together with the repertoire data. To predict cytomegalovirus infection status, the study brought together high-throughput TCR immunosequencing, statistical association of individual TCRs with disease status, and machine learning. An early release covering about 600 HLA-typed donors comprised about 300 gigabases of sequencing data and around 86 million unique TCR sequences. In an earlier analysis of over 550 of the donors, high-throughput TCR beta sequencing was used to judge whether each TCR beta V gene segment behaved as functional or pseudogenic. The number of donors typed differed by locus, with roughly 629-640 for A, B, C, DRB1 and DQB1, 522 for DQA1, 600 to 610 for DPA1, and roughly 450 for DPB1. A separate validation cohort of about 110 different subjects was used in addition to the approximately 700-subject first cohort.

As regards this clone: Its antigen target is currently unknown. No per-base quality is available; no much larger clone lies one base away.

From the cysteine through the phenylalanine, the CDR3 covers 15 amino acids. The sequence is cut down to CDR3 DNA, 45 bases in frame from base 1. In the germline V gene, CDR1 corresponds to WSHSY and CDR2 to SAAADI. Germline trimming: 0 bases from V, 1 base from J; junction bases outside gene matches: 2. Points the paper makes about the study in general: Specific HLA alleles were associated with 16,951 TCR beta sequences at a false discovery rate of 0.05 in a later analysis. Compared with equally common non-associated chains, HLA-associated TCR beta chains in a later analysis were more clonally expanded and had lower generation probabilities. According to a later analysis, TCR association rates differed among HLA loci, with DRB1 alleles showing the most associated TCRs and HLA-C alleles showing the fewest. According to a later analysis, most CMV-associated TCR beta chains appeared to be HLA-restricted, and the HLA associations seemed to be driven largely by CMV exposure. Approximately 18 rarely observed V segments, including chromosome 9 orphons, were excluded from the earlier analysis of several hundred of the donors because counts were too low. According to the authors, the approach could potentially be generalized to other disease states and immunological phenotypes. The only immune exposure information available for the cohort was CMV serostatus. In the study, around 150 TCR beta chains were listed as associated with cytomegalovirus. A later analysis reported that several top co-occurrence clusters appeared linked to parvovirus B19, influenza, CMV and Epstein-Barr virus. Cytomegalovirus status was reported to be diagnosed by the classifier with high specificity and sensitivity in both the original and validation cohorts. Sequencing depth was assumed to be roughly uniform across donors in the presence/absence analyses, though that assumption may not hold. The cohort was sequenced for TCR beta chains only, and without alpha or paired-chain data the features that could be detected were limited. An association between a missense DCLRE1C variant and V-gene and J-gene trimming of TCR beta chains was found in a later genetic analysis and replicated in an independent cohort. Most TCR sequences were seen in very few donors, while some public TCRs were found in many individuals. Because some donors lacked HLA typing at each locus, the association tests relied only on the typed subset. According to a later genetic analysis, donors in an Asian-associated ancestry cluster had fewer N-insertions in productive TCRs than the approximately 650-donor mean. The 87-base-pair reads could not distinguish some IMGT-functional V segments, including TRBV6-2 and TRBV6-3, so those segments were excluded. The sequencing pipeline was judged likely to have produced a cluster of highly shared sequence variants as a technical artifact. In an earlier analysis of more than 450 of the donors, most TCR beta V segments were observed in productive rearrangements about 87% or about 30% of the time, broadly matching IMGT annotations. Correlated functional status among segregating V segments might reflect linkage disequilibrium, but an unknown experimental factor could not be ruled out. Assigning TCR associations to individual alleles was difficult when HLA alleles, especially DR and DQ, strongly co-occurred. In vitro tests confirmed that a few of the cytomegalovirus-associated TCR beta chains recognize cytomegalovirus antigens. A further reported finding was that TCR beta sequences accurately predicted the HLA-A and HLA-B alleles for most subjects in the first cohort.

Library preparation used the immunoSEQ multiplex PCR assay. A mixture of 60 forward primers for TCR Vbeta segments and 13 reverse primers for TCR Jbeta segments was used in the multiplex PCR. The CDR3 region of rearranged TCR beta genes was amplified from genomic DNA with a multiplex PCR assay. The Illumina HiSeq System was used to sequence the amplified TCR beta libraries as 87-base-pair reads. The source study handled its data this way. A later analysis counted approximately 84 million unique TCR beta chains across the approximately 700 repertoires, and around 12 million of these chains were shared by at least two donors. Raw reads were error-corrected and collapsed into unique sequences with a nearest-neighbor algorithm that merged closely related sequences to remove PCR and sequencing errors. To assign V, D and J gene segments, CDR3 sequences were aligned to IMGT reference sequences. For a sequence to be retained, at least a six-nucleotide match to both a V gene segment and a J gene segment was required. Rearrangements were classified as productive when the CDR3 lacked stop codons and remained in frame with V and J, and all other rearrangements were classified as non-productive. Following IMGT convention, CDR3 was defined as the stretch from the second conserved V-encoded cysteine to the conserved J-encoded phenylalanine. The earlier analysis of 500 to 600 of the donors excluded sequences that lacked an unambiguous match to a single V gene segment. In an earlier analysis of 587 of the donors, V segments were called functional above 56.7% productive rearrangements and were called segregating when the between-donor standard deviation exceeded 5%. A statistical classification framework was built to diagnose cytomegalovirus status from the catalog of TCR beta chain sequences. V and J gene assignment, in a later analysis, came from comparing TCR nucleotide sequences with IMGT/GENE-DB human TR gene sequences. The TCRdist pipeline was used in a later analysis to assign CDR3 sequences and most-parsimonious VDJ recombination scenarios. A later analysis defined each TCR beta chain by its CDR3 amino acid sequence plus V-gene family, and excluded reads lacking a unique V-gene family. As a way to deal with suspected cross-contamination and a sequencing artifact, a later analysis dropped 500 to 700 nucleotide sequences that were highly shared and had low generation probability. For each public chain, a later analysis derived a clonal expansion index from normalized ranks of inferred template counts within each repertoire. In a later analysis, generation probabilities were computed using a VDJ recombination model fitted to out-of-frame rearrangements, and the results were checked against IGoR. In a later analysis, hypergeometric tests were used to score TCR-TCR, TCR-HLA and TCR-CMV co-occurrence, with a repertoire-size bias correction applied to TCR pairs. To estimate false discovery rates, a later analysis permuted the HLA or CMV assignments 20 times. A later analysis grouped co-occurring TCRs with DBSCAN, adding TCRdist sequence similarity when clustering within HLA-allele-positive subsets. Repertoires with fewer than 30,000 or more than 120,000 public chains, plus five repertoires with anomalous nucleotide sharing, were excluded from co-occurrence clustering. In TCRdb, the immuneACCESS table is reduced to in-frame sequences with V and J assigned. These tables do not hold every clone; where another copy was compared, an unresolved V gene accounts for under half, and the others remain unexplained. V and J calls and clone size come straight from that table; D and trimming were deduced from the DNA. The sample table contains approximately 120,000 clones; only one count was recorded for roughly 85% of them. Approximately 20% of the sample is taken by the ten largest.

The cohort was made up of around 720 healthy bone marrow donors. At the time of sampling, all cohort members were nominally healthy, though unrecorded immune exposures were likely present. The donor was CMV seropositive and was included in the group of 250 to 300 seropositive cohort members. A peripheral blood sample was collected from each donor, and TCR beta sequencing was performed on peripheral blood mononuclear cells. The Qiagen DNeasy Blood Extraction Kit was used to extract genomic DNA from the blood cell samples. Sequenced sample: PBMCs. This TCR was recovered from a man between 18 and 29 years old in good health and CMV-seropositive. The V and J genes are TRBV10-2 and TRBJ2-7; 8 of the junction bases match TRBD2. Here is the DNA: TGCGCCAGCAGTGAGTCGATAGCGGGGTCCTACGAGCAGTACTTC. Translated, this is CASSESIAGSYEQYF.